This TCR beta chain was documented in a study of blood T cell dynamics during melanoma immunotherapy. Regarding time point: week 3, after first cycle of checkpoint inhibitor. Samples come from before therapy and from week 3 after the first blockade cycle. No patient had earlier systemic cancer treatment, concurrent immunosuppressants, or another active cancer. Clones were read by immunoSEQ multiplex PCR, and TCRdb kept only the in-frame ones, dropping some. The profile shows about 16,000 clones, about 95% of them singletons. The starting material was effector memory CD8+ T cells from blood, obtained from a patient treated with checkpoint blockade. The sequence derives from a human donor with melanoma.

The CDR3 sequence: CASSSMGGEGGELFF. For the CDR3, the DNA is TGTGCCAGCAGCTCGATGGGGGGCGAGGGCGGGGAGCTGTTTTTT. J is TRBJ2-2 and V is TRBV13; the D gene could be TRBD1 or TRBD2 (6 bases each). Germline V gives CDR1 PRHDT, CDR2 FYEKMQ (reference sequence). This CDR3 region has 15 residues. Trimming cost V 4 bases and J 7 bases, with 16 bases left between them.